Sequencing of this T cell receptor beta chain was carried out in a study of blood T cell repertoires in COVID-19. Study at large: The analysed material was cDNA or gDNA that came from T cells, B-cell-depleted T cells, or PBMCs.

TCRdb's table, derived via immunoSEQ multiplex PCR, lists solely in-frame clones and lacks some. The table has some 300,000 clones, approximately 90% seen once; the top ten hold roughly 5.9%. Trimming took 4 bases from V and 10 from J, leaving 18 bases between them. Per the germline V gene, CDR1 is KGHDR and CDR2 is SFDVKD. This CDR3 has 14 residues. This clone was detected once. This chain uses TRBV24-1 with TRBJ1-1; TRBD1 might be the D (5 bases). The receptor was isolated from a woman aged 45 to 65 with COVID-19, enrolled during active disease. The sequenced sample was peripheral blood. CDR3 bases: TGTGCCACCAGTGACCTGGACTCCCCGGGGGGAGCTTTCTTT. Protein: CATSDLDSPGGAFF.